This TCR beta chain was sequenced for a study of beta chain features in type 1 diabetes. Study findings and constraints: In all four CD4+ subsets, TCRB CDR3 length was significantly, moderately reduced in type 1 diabetes.

This clone was counted only a few times. What it recognizes is unknown. The junction differs from germline at one of its ends, possibly a read error. The whole isolated RNA underwent reverse transcription, so sequencing captured expressed TCRB transcripts. Only in-frame clones appear in the TCRdb table, and some are missing; sequencing was by immunoSEQ multiplex PCR. Of some 350,000 clones in the sample, around 10% were seen once. This CDR3 is built from 11 residues. Germline V gives CDR1 DFQATT, CDR2 SNEGSKA (reference sequence). This receptor was obtained from a young man with type 1 diabetes. Sequenced input: central memory CD4+ T cells from blood. The rearrangement links TRBV20-1 to TRBJ2-7; 7 bases align to TRBD2. Here the CDR3 reads CSARAQLAVSF. The CDR3 region has the DNA TGCAGTGCTAGAGCCCAGCTAGCGGTATCCTTC.